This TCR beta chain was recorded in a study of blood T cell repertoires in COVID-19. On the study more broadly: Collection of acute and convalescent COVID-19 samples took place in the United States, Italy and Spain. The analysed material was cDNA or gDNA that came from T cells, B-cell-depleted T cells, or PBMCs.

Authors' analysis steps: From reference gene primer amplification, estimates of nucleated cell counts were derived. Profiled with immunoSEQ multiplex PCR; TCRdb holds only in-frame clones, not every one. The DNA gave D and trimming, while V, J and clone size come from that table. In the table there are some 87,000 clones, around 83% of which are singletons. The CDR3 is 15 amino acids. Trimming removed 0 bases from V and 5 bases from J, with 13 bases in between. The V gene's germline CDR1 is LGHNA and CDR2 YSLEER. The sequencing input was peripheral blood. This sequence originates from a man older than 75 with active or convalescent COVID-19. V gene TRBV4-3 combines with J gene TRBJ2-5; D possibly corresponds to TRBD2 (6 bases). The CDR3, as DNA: TGCGCCAGCAGCCAAGATTGGGCAGGGAGGGAGACCCAGTACTTC. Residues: CASSQDWAGRETQYF.